This T cell receptor (beta chain) was observed in a study of cytomegalovirus exposure and HLA in healthy donors. Regarding the study as a whole: Upon later analysis, TCR association rates were observed to vary by HLA locus, being highest for DRB1 and lowest for HLA-C. In a later analysis, donors in an Asian-associated ancestry cluster reportedly had fewer N-insertions in productive TCRs than the cohort mean.

The CDR3 length is 15 residues. The junction had 9 bases not matched to a gene; V was cut back by 5 bases and J by 5 bases. Germline V CDR1 and CDR2: SGHAT, FQNNGV. Note on this clone: Its antigen is undetermined.

The PCR employed 60 Vbeta primers together with 13 Jbeta primers. Sequencing was performed with immunoSEQ multiplex PCR; in TCRdb, only in-frame clones are kept and a portion is missing. The sample contains approximately 76,000 clones, roughly 63% of which appear only once. This clonotype originated in a man younger than 40 in good health and CMV-seropositive. The sample comprised PBMCs. This chain links TRBV11-2 with TRBJ1-2; 9 bases are shared with TRBD1. The CDR3 nucleotides read TGTGCCAGCAGCGACGTGACAGGGGGGGGTTATGGCTACACCTTC. Amino acids: CASSDVTGGGYGYTF.